In its sample, the clone carrying this TCR beta chain was seen many times. The data derive from a study of blood T cell repertoires in COVID-19. Study-wide background: The United States, Italy and Spain were the sources of the acute and convalescent COVID-19 samples.

The CDR3 length is 12 residues. V was cut by 1 base and J by 8 bases, with 6 bases left in between. Germline V CDR1 and CDR2: SGHNT, YENEEA. The protocol was immunoSEQ multiplex PCR, while the TCRdb copy is restricted to in-frame clones and leaves out a portion. This table holds 200,000 to 300,000 clones, 85% found once. The sequencing sample was made of peripheral blood. This chain connects TRBV11-3 to TRBJ2-1; D call uncertain. The receptor was isolated from an older woman with active or convalescent COVID-19. CDR3 DNA: TGTGCCAGCAGCTTAGGGCCAGATGAGCAGTTCTTC. It encodes CASSLGPDEQFF. Looking up the rest from reference TRBV11-3 and TRBJ2-1 gives the full variable domain: EAGVVQSPRYKIIEKKQPVAFWCNPISGHNTLYWYLQNLGQGPELLIRYENEEAVDDSQLPKDRFSAERLKGVDSTLKIQPAELGDSAVYLCASSLGPDEQFFGPGTRLTVL.